Listed below are T cell receptor beta chains from one sample, sequenced in a study of T cells after yellow fever vaccination. TCRdb reanalysed the 5' RACE reads using MiXCR and keeps one entry per CDR3 protein. This sample carries 550,000 or so distinct CDR3 sequences, 19% of them seen once, and the ten largest clones take about 13%. The sequencing used PBMCs, collected 15 days after the yellow fever booster vaccination. The receptors derive from a man between 25 and 39 years old who received the YFV17D yellow fever vaccine. Both conserved end residues are part of each CDR3. D genes are given only for firm matches. Clone size appears in some rows only: once, few, many, or a class for an expanded clone.

TRBJ2-3 | TRBD2 | TRBV28 | few | CASSQTSGYSTHTQYF | TGTGCCAGCAGCCAAACTAGCGGGTATAGCACACATACGCAGTATTTT
TRBJ1-4 | - | TRBV21-1 | few | CASSKDGQGWGEKLFF | TGTGCCAGCAGCAAAGACGGACAGGGATGGGGTGAAAAACTGTTTTTT
TRBJ2-1 | - | TRBV20-1 | - | CSARGEGWYYNEQFF | TGCAGTGCTAGAGGTGAGGGTTGGTACTACAATGAGCAGTTCTTC
TRBJ1-4 | TRBD1 | TRBV4-3 | - | CASSLTTGHNEKLFF | TGCGCCAGCAGCCTGACGACAGGGCATAATGAAAAACTGTTTTTT
TRBJ1-2 | - | TRBV20-1 | few | CSAPSYGYTF | TGCAGTGCTCCTTCATATGGCTACACCTTC
TRBJ2-1 | TRBD2 | TRBV20-1 | few | CSARDQTSGSYNEQFF | TGCAGTGCTAGAGACCAAACTAGCGGGAGCTACAATGAGCAGTTCTTC
TRBJ2-7 | TRBD1 | TRBV7-9 | few | CASSSSSRDRVRVEQYF | TGTGCCAGCAGCTCATCCTCTCGGGACAGGGTTCGGGTCGAGCAGTACTTC
TRBJ2-1 | TRBD2 | TRBV20-1 | - | CSARGSGTLNEQFF | TGCAGTGCTAGGGGTAGCGGGACTCTCAATGAGCAGTTCTTC
TRBJ2-1 | TRBD2 | TRBV20-1 | few | CSVRGRSGRTTTGNEQFF | TGCAGCGTTAGGGGGCGTAGCGGGAGAACTACTACGGGCAATGAGCAGTTCTTC
TRBJ2-7 | TRBD1 | TRBV15 | few | CATSREWGQTRGYEQYF | TGTGCCACCAGCAGAGAATGGGGACAGACCAGAGGATACGAGCAGTACTTC
TRBJ2-2 | TRBD2 | TRBV12-3/TRBV12-4 | - | CATGLAGANTGELFF | TGTGCCACCGGACTAGCGGGAGCGAACACCGGGGAGCTGTTTTTT
TRBJ1-1 | - | TRBV2 | few | CASSEPGLFTEAFF | TGTGCCAGCAGTGAACCGGGACTGTTTACTGAAGCTTTCTTT
TRBJ1-1 | - | TRBV12-3/TRBV12-4 | - | CASSITFDRNTEAFF | TGTGCCAGCAGTATTACCTTCGACAGGAACACTGAAGCTTTCTTT
TRBJ2-3 | TRBD2 | TRBV20-1 | few | CSVGTSGRWDTQYF | TGCAGTGTTGGAACTAGCGGGAGATGGGATACGCAGTATTTT
TRBJ2-3 | - | TRBV20-1 | - | CSASKQGLLSDTQYF | TGCAGTGCTAGTAAACAGGGTCTGTTATCAGATACGCAGTATTTT
TRBJ1-5 | TRBD1 | TRBV19 | few | CASSERDRGFRQPQHF | TGTGCCAGTAGTGAAAGGGACAGGGGGTTTCGACAGCCCCAGCATTTT
TRBJ2-7 | - | TRBV19 | - | CASSIGTNSYEQYF | TGTGCCAGTAGTATTGGGACGAACTCCTACGAGCAGTACTTC
TRBJ1-4 | - | TRBV21-1 | - | CASKRPEETDEKLFF | TGTGCCAGCAAGAGGCCCGAAGAAACTGATGAAAAACTGTTTTTT
TRBJ2-1 | - | TRBV10-2 | few | CASSERRLVYNEQFF | TGCGCCAGCAGTGAGCGGAGGCTCGTCTACAATGAGCAGTTCTTC
TRBJ2-1 | - | TRBV7-6 | - | CASSTTQGLRLNEQFF | TGTGCCAGCAGCACCACCCAGGGCTTACGATTGAATGAGCAGTTCTTC
TRBJ1-1 | - | TRBV30 | - | CAWNEMYTEAFF | TGTGCCTGGAATGAAATGTACACTGAAGCTTTCTTT
TRBJ2-3 | TRBD1 | TRBV29-1 | once | CRVVDLGGAGTDTQYF | TGCCGCGTTGTCGACTTAGGGGGCGCGGGCACAGATACGCAGTATTTT
TRBJ2-1 | - | TRBV7-2 | - | CASSLAGGGGNEQFF | TGTGCCAGCAGCTTAGCAGGGGGAGGTGGCAATGAGCAGTTCTTC
TRBJ1-2 | TRBD1 | TRBV12-3/TRBV12-4 | - | CASSSGTGKEGYTF | TGTGCCAGCAGCTCTGGGACAGGGAAGGAGGGCTACACCTTC
TRBJ1-5 | - | TRBV20-1 | - | CSAKRTVSNQPQHF | TGCAGTGCTAAGAGGACAGTTAGCAATCAGCCCCAGCATTTT
TRBJ2-7 | TRBD1 | TRBV20-1 | few | CSARRRGQAYEQYF | TGCAGTGCTAGGCGCCGGGGACAGGCTTACGAGCAGTACTTC
TRBJ1-4 | TRBD1 | TRBV4-2 | few | CASSQEQGPGEKLFF | TGTGCCAGCAGCCAAGAACAGGGGCCTGGGGAAAAACTGTTTTTT
TRBJ2-1 | - | TRBV24-1 | few | CATSDSTSSRYNEQFF | TGTGCCACCAGTGATTCAACTAGTTCGAGGTACAATGAGCAGTTCTTC
TRBJ2-2 | - | TRBV18 | few | CASSPSASQVGELFF | TGTGCCAGCTCACCAAGCGCTTCCCAAGTCGGGGAGCTGTTTTTT
TRBJ2-7 | - | TRBV5-1 | few | CASSFDTPSYEQYF | TGCGCCAGCAGCTTCGACACTCCATCCTACGAGCAGTACTTC
TRBJ2-7 | - | TRBV6-2/TRBV6-3 | many | CASSPSGFYEQYF | TGTGCCAGCAGCCCCTCGGGGTTCTACGAGCAGTACTTC
TRBJ2-2 | TRBD2 | TRBV10-2 | - | CASREGGTSLRGELFF | TGCGCCAGCAGGGAAGGAGGGACTAGCTTGAGAGGGGAGCTGTTTTTT
TRBJ1-2 | - | TRBV19 | - | CASSTGRNYGYTF | TGTGCCAGTAGTACGGGACGCAACTATGGCTACACCTTC
TRBJ2-6 | TRBD1 | TRBV12-3/TRBV12-4 | few | CASSFGRTGRANVLTF | TGTGCCAGCAGTTTCGGCCGGACAGGGAGGGCCAACGTCCTGACTTTC
TRBJ1-4 | - | TRBV7-9 | - | CASSLPVTGYNEKLFF | TGTGCCAGCAGCCTCCCCGTCACAGGATATAATGAAAAACTGTTTTTT
TRBJ2-3 | - | TRBV5-1 | few | CASSLVAGSGDTQYF | TGCGCCAGCAGCTTGGTGGCCGGGAGTGGAGATACGCAGTATTTT
TRBJ2-7 | TRBD1 | TRBV7-2 | few | CASSLGFRQGEQYF | TGTGCCAGCAGCTTAGGTTTCCGACAGGGCGAGCAGTACTTC
TRBJ2-3 | - | TRBV20-1 | - | CSARGDAGSTDTQYF | TGCAGTGCTAGGGGCGACGCCGGGAGCACAGATACGCAGTATTTT
TRBJ2-5 | TRBD2 | TRBV6-5 | - | CASSYSLAGAGETQYF | TGTGCCAGCAGTTACTCTTTGGCGGGAGCGGGAGAGACCCAGTACTTC
TRBJ2-6 | - | TRBV6-1 | - | CANSTANAANVLTF | TGTGCCAACAGTACAGCTAATGCAGCCAACGTCCTGACTTTC
TRBJ2-3 | TRBD2 | TRBV3-1 | few | CASSHGLAGDTQYF | TGTGCCAGCAGCCACGGACTAGCGGGAGATACGCAGTATTTT
TRBJ1-6 | - | TRBV14 | few | CASSRNRDSPLHF | TGTGCCAGCAGCCGAAACAGAGATTCACCCCTCCACTTT